These 10 T cell receptor beta chains share one sample of origin, sequenced in a study of T-cell reconstitution after alpha-beta-depleted transplantation in children. Molecular barcoding with unique molecular identifiers was used for the TCRbeta library. TCRdb used MiXCR to reprocess the PCR reads, holding one entry per CDR3 protein. Altogether around 410,000 distinct CDR3 sequences are present, approximately 10% being singletons, with the ten largest covering over 4.5%. The source material was PBMCs from the stem cell graft donor, sampled from the stem cell graft. These receptors were taken from a human donor who donated a stem cell graft to a child with acute myeloid leukemia.

There are a few counts of this clonotype. The chain carries TRBV7-9 and TRBJ2-1, with 9 bases fitting TRBD1. CDR3 length: 14 amino acids. CDR1 and CDR2 from the germline V gene are SEHNR and FQNEAQ (reference sequence). V dropped 5 bases and J dropped 8; count of bases not matched to a gene: 7. DNA of the CDR3: TGTGCCAGCAGCCCAACAGGGGGCCGCGATGAGCAGTTCTTC. Its translation is CASSPTGGRDEQFF.

This clonotype showed up many times. The chain carries TRBV5-1 and TRBJ2-2, with 9 bases that match TRBD1. The V and J ends lost 3 bases and 4 bases, in that order; junction bases with no gene match: 4. Germline CDR1 and CDR2: SGHRS and YFSETQ. The CDR3 contains 15 residues. CDR3 bases: TGCGCCAGCAGCTCCGGACAGGGGACCACCGGGGAGCTGTTTTTT. Its protein is CASSSGQGTTGELFF.

This clonotype occurred a few times. The chain couples TRBV6-4 to TRBJ2-3; either TRBD1 or TRBD2 may fit D (5 bases each). Germline loops: CDR1 MRHNA, CDR2 SNTAGT. The CDR3 runs to 22 residues. V was clipped by 5 bases and J by 2 bases, with 35 bases between them. This CDR3 reads CASSQIGVGAEDYQDHTDTQYF. The CDR3 DNA is TGTGCCAGCAGTCAGATAGGAGTTGGGGCTGAAGACTATCAGGACCACACAGATACGCAGTATTTT.

This clonotype was counted many times. The CDR3 region has the DNA TGTGCCAGCAGTTTCTTAGGGCGACTCCAGCCCCAGCATTTT. As protein: CASSFLGRLQPQHF. The V gene is TRBV6-2 or TRBV6-3, the J gene TRBJ1-5; the D is unclear. With 4 bases removed from V and 7 bases from J, the gap between germline ends came to 14 bases. Germline V gene sequence: CDR1 MNHEY, CDR2 SVGEGT. The CDR3 is made up of 14 amino acids.

This clonotype was observed a handful of times. This chain links TRBV7-2 with TRBJ2-5; 11 bases match TRBD2. The CDR3 has 16 residues. V was pared by 3 bases and J by 5 bases, with 8 bases of the junction left unmatched. Germline V gene lookup returns CDR1 SGHTA and CDR2 FQGNSA. CDR3 DNA: TGTGCCAGCAGCTTTACTAGCGGGAGCGGGGCCGAGACCCAGTACTTC. It yields the protein CASSFTSGSGAETQYF.

This clonotype was counted a few times. This chain uses TRBV6-5 with TRBJ2-7; D gene unclear. The CDR3 sequence is 12 residues long. Trimming left V 5 bases short and J 0 bases short, with 5 bases between. Germline lookup yields CDR1 MNHEY and CDR2 SVGAGI. This CDR3 is CASSTLSYEQYF. CDR3 bases: TGTGCCAGCAGTACCCTCTCCTACGAGCAGTACTTC.

This clonotype showed up just a few times. The V call is TRBV5-1, the J call TRBJ1-2; 8 bases line up with TRBD1. With V trimmed by 4 bases and J by 3 bases, 5 bases remained unmatched. The CDR3 totals 14 residues. Germline values: CDR1 SGHRS, CDR2 YFSETQ. In DNA, the CDR3 is TGCGCCAGCAGCGAGGGACAGGCTGACTATGGCTACACCTTC. This encodes CASSEGQADYGYTF. The whole variable domain, remainder taken from reference TRBV5-1 and TRBJ1-2, is KAGVTQTPRYLIKTRGQQVTLSCSPISGHRSVSWYQQTPGQGLQFLFEYFSETQRNKGNFPGRFSGRQFSNSRSEMNVSTLELGDSALYLCASSEGQADYGYTFGSGTRLTVV.

This clonotype was found a few times. This chain links TRBV5-1 with TRBJ2-5; the D gene is possibly TRBD2 (6 bases). V lost 5 bases and J 3 bases, leaving 14 bases between the germline ends. The CDR3 is 14 residues long. From germline, CDR1 is SGHRS and CDR2 YFSETQ. CDR3 loop: CASSFGTPKETQYF. In DNA form, the CDR3 reads TGCGCCAGCAGTTTCGGGACTCCCAAAGAGACCCAGTACTTC.

This sequence joins TRBV18 and TRBJ2-4, with D perhaps matching TRBD1 (5 bases). Between the trimmed V and J ends, which lost 0 bases and 11 bases, there was a span of 11 bases. In germline, CDR1 is KGHSH, CDR2 LQKENI. The CDR3 loop spans 13 amino acids. In DNA, the CDR3 is TGTGCCAGCTCACCACCGACAGTTGAGGTTCAGTACTTC. Protein: CASSPPTVEVQYF.

The genes are TRBV3-1 and TRBJ2-5; no definite D call. CDR1 and CDR2 from the germline V gene are LGHDT and YNNKEL (reference sequence). CDR3 length equals 14 residues. Deletions cut 4 bases from V and 4 bases from J, with 13 bases between. The CDR3 region is CASSPSGASETQYF. The CDR3, as DNA: TGTGCCAGCAGCCCAAGTGGAGCATCAGAGACCCAGTACTTC.